The 12 T cell receptor beta chains reported below all come from one sample, sequenced in a study of persistence of HIV-infected CD4 T cells. Antigens of these TCRs are unknown. The libraries were made with immunoSEQ version 4 in survey mode. Sequenced by immunoSEQ multiplex PCR; TCRdb stores in-frame clones only, minus some. Of 25,000 to 35,000 clones listed, roughly four fifths are singletons. Cells were stimulated with CMV-infected fibroblast lysates at roughly 10 ug/mL. Sorted nonresponding memory CD4+ T cells were CD40L-negative, CD69-negative, CD45RO-high. Sequenced material: CD4+ T cells sorted from PBMCs after roughly 18-hour stimulation, taken from a patient who received antiretroviral therapy. All receptors come from an adult man with HIV who was CMV-seropositive.

The chain carries TRBV4-2 and TRBJ1-6; D not resolved. CDR3 size: 18 residues. Germline CDR1 reads LGHNA; CDR2 reads YNFKEQ. V lost 4 bases to trimming and J lost 5 bases, with 21 bases between them. The CDR3 region has the DNA TGTGCCAGCAGCCCCACCCCCGACGAAGGAGGCGATAATTCACCCCTCCACTTT. This encodes CASSPTPDEGGDNSPLHF.

The chain combines TRBV19 with TRBJ2-1, with 8 nucleotides matching TRBD1. Germline trimming cut 7 bases from V and 4 bases from J; bases unmatched to any gene: 0. Germline CDR1 LNHDA, CDR2 SQIVND (reference sequence). The CDR3 consists of 12 residues. CDR3 sequence: CASNRGYNEQFF. The CDR3 DNA sequence: TGTGCCAGTAACAGGGGGTACAATGAGCAGTTCTTC.

The chain employs TRBV4-2 and TRBJ2-2; D ambiguous. Trimming cost V 7 bases and J 0 bases, with 3 bases left between them. Germline loops: CDR1 LGHNA, CDR2 YNFKEQ. This CDR3 has 12 residues. CDR3 in DNA: TGTGCCAGCACCCCGAACACCGGGGAGCTGTTTTTT. The encoded protein is CASTPNTGELFF.

The V gene is TRBV19, the J gene TRBJ1-2; D perhaps matches TRBD1 (6 bases). There are 15 residues in the CDR3. CDR1 LNHDA and CDR2 SQIVND come from the germline V gene (reference sequence). Between the trimmed V and J ends, which lost 5 bases and 2 bases, there was a span of 15 bases. The CDR3 loop reads CASSASTGLNYGYTF. The CDR3, as DNA: TGTGCCAGTAGTGCTAGTACAGGGTTAAACTATGGCTACACCTTC.

This clone has only one observation. This chain joins TRBV19 and TRBJ2-5; possible D gene TRBD1, 6 bases. V was shortened by 0 bases and J by 5 bases, with 16 bases between the two germline ends. This CDR3 region has 16 residues. Looked up from germline, CDR1 is LNHDA and CDR2 is SQIVND (reference sequence). The DNA for the CDR3 is TGTGCCAGTAGTATAGACCGTCAGACAGGACGGGAGACCCAGTACTTC. Translating gives CASSIDRQTGRETQYF.

The rearrangement uses TRBV6-5 and TRBJ1-5, with 9 positions matching TRBD1. V gave up 10 bases and J gave up 5 bases; unmatched junction bases: 6. Germline V gene data show CDR1 as MNHEY and CDR2 as SVGAGI. The CDR3 contains 13 residues. This chain's CDR3 is CATGQGIDQPQHF. DNA of the CDR3: TGTGCCACCGGACAGGGGATAGATCAGCCCCAGCATTTT.

The CDR3 DNA reads TGTGCCAGTAGTATGGGAGCGGGGGTAAATCAAGAGACCCAGTACTTC. The encoded protein is CASSMGAGVNQETQYF. The rearrangement links TRBV19 to TRBJ2-5, with TRBD2 identical over 8 bases. In germline, CDR1 is LNHDA, CDR2 SQIVND (reference sequence). V shed 3 bases and J 2 bases; nucleotides not matched to a gene: 8. The CDR3 contains 16 residues.

This chain connects TRBV2 to TRBJ1-2; unclear D gene. V was trimmed by 3 bases and J by 8 bases, leaving 10 bases between them. The CDR3 totals 12 residues. Germline CDR1 reads SNHLY; CDR2 reads FYNNEI. The CDR3: CASSEGAWGYTF. Here the CDR3 DNA reads TGTGCCAGCAGTGAGGGCGCCTGGGGCTACACCTTC.

V usage is TRBV5-4 and J usage is TRBJ1-1, with 8 nucleotides matching TRBD1. The trim removed 0 bases at V and 1 base at J, leaving 5 bases unmatched. The CDR3 spans 16 residues. The germline CDR1 and CDR2 sequences are SGHNT and YYREEE (reference sequence). The CDR3 loop is CASSLGQGMGNTEAFF. CDR3 coding DNA: TGTGCCAGCAGCTTGGGACAGGGGATGGGGAACACTGAAGCTTTCTTT.

The genes are TRBV7-9 and TRBJ2-7; D gene unclear. Trimming took off 5 bases at V and 3 bases at J, with 5 bases between the two ends. The CDR3 length is 11 residues. Germline V gene sequence: CDR1 SEHNR, CDR2 FQNEAQ (reference sequence). CDR3 bases: TGTGCCAGCAGCCTCCTCTACGAGCAGTACTTC. Translating it yields CASSLLYEQYF. Together with reference TRBV7-9 and TRBJ2-7, the CDR3 gives the full variable domain: DTGVSQNPRHKITKRGQNVTFRCDPISEHNRLYWYRQTLGQGPEFLTYFQNEAQLEKSRLLSDRFSAERPKGSFSTLEIQRTEQGDSAMYLCASSLLYEQYFGPGTRLTVT.

The V gene is TRBV19, the J gene TRBJ1-3, with a tentative D call TRBD1 (5 bases). Germline CDR1 and CDR2: LNHDA and SQIVND (reference sequence). CDR3 size: 16 residues. V was shortened by 5 bases and J by 0 bases, with 14 bases between the two germline ends. CDR3 nucleotides: TGTGCCAGTAGTGGACTCCGGGGGAACTCTGGAAACACCATATATTTT. Translation gives CASSGLRGNSGNTIYF.

The V and J genes are TRBV10-1 and TRBJ2-7, with TRBD2 matching over 11 bases. Germline V gene data show CDR1 as WNHNN and CDR2 as SYGVQD (reference sequence). The V and J ends lost 3 bases and 8 bases, in that order; junction bases with no gene match: 6. This CDR3 is built from 14 residues. The chain's CDR3 is CASSEGLAGRQQYF. As DNA, the CDR3 is TGCGCCAGCAGTGAAGGACTAGCGGGCCGTCAGCAGTACTTC.